A selection of T cell receptor beta chains follows, all from one sample in a study of PD-1 blockade in classical Hodgkin lymphoma. The protocol was immunoSEQ multiplex PCR, while the TCRdb copy is restricted to in-frame clones and leaves out a portion. The sample contains roughly 29,000 clones, around 85% of which appear only once. Source: CD4+ T cells from blood, taken before the fourth cycle of nivolumab. The receptors originated from a human donor with classical Hodgkin lymphoma. Each CDR3 is given with its conserved first and last residue. The order of the fields is CDR3 length, clone size, J gene, V gene, D gene, CDR3 DNA, CDR3 protein. D genes are given only for firm matches. Expanded clones get a size class; other rows say once, few or many, or leave the size out.

>12|NA|TRBJ2-1|TRBV29-1|NA
TGCAGCGGCGGATACTCCTACAATGAGCAGTTCTTC
CSGGYSYNEQFF
>14|NA|TRBJ2-7|TRBV5-6|TRBD1
TGTGCCAGCAGCCCCGGGACAGGGAGGTACGAGCAGTACTTC
CASSPGTGRYEQYF
>13|NA|TRBJ2-3|TRBV11-2|NA
TGTGCCAGCAGCTTAGATCTGGCAAATACGCAGTATTTT
CASSLDLANTQYF
>13|NA|TRBJ2-1|TRBV28|NA
TGTGCCAGCAGATTCCCCTCCTACAATGAGCAGTTCTTC
CASRFPSYNEQFF
>16|NA|TRBJ2-7|TRBV21-1|NA
TGTGCCAGCAGCAACCTCTTAGTGCTAGCGAGGTACGAGCAGTACTTC
CASSNLLVLARYEQYF
>14|NA|TRBJ2-7|TRBV28|NA
TGTGCCAGCACAAAGCCCGGGACCGGCTACGAGCAGTACTTC
CASTKPGTGYEQYF
>15|NA|TRBJ2-3|TRBV11-3|TRBD2
TGTGCCAGCAGCTTTGGAGCGGGGGAAACAGATACGCAGTATTTT
CASSFGAGETDTQYF
>14|few|TRBJ1-2|TRBV4-2|NA
TGTGCCAGCAGCCAAGATCCGGGAGACTATGGCTACACCTTC
CASSQDPGDYGYTF
>16|NA|TRBJ1-5|TRBV5-6|TRBD1
TGTGCCAGCAGCCGGAGGGACAGGGCTAGCAATCAGCCCCAGCATTTT
CASSRRDRASNQPQHF
>17|NA|TRBJ2-7|TRBV7-2|NA
TGTGCCAGCAGCTTAGCCAATACCGGGACTGGGGATTACGAGCAGTACTTC
CASSLANTGTGDYEQYF
>15|once|TRBJ2-7|TRBV9|TRBD2
TGTGCCAGCAGCGTAGGGAAGCGGGGGTCCTACGAGCAGTACTTC
CASSVGKRGSYEQYF
>15|once|TRBJ2-7|TRBV18|TRBD1
TGTGCCAGCTCACCGGGGGCTCAGGGGGCCTACGAGCAGTACTTC
CASSPGAQGAYEQYF
>17|NA|TRBJ2-7|TRBV5-4|TRBD1
TGTGCCAGCAGCTTTCCCCGACAGGGGGCAGTTGACTACGAGCAGTACTTC
CASSFPRQGAVDYEQYF
>15|NA|TRBJ1-2|TRBV7-9|NA
TGTGCCAGCAGCTTGGGCGGCGGGGGCATCTATGGCTACACCTTC
CASSLGGGGIYGYTF
>16|NA|TRBJ2-6|TRBV4-1|TRBD1
TGCGCCAGCAGCCAAGCAGGGGGTTCTGGGGCCAACGTCCTGACTTTC
CASSQAGGSGANVLTF
>14|NA|TRBJ2-5|TRBV6-5|NA
TGTGCCAGCAGTTACTCGATGCAGGTAGAGACCCAGTACTTC
CASSYSMQVETQYF
>13|NA|TRBJ1-2|TRBV7-2|TRBD1
TGTGCCAGCAGCTTAGGGACAGGGAATGGCTACACCTTC
CASSLGTGNGYTF
>13|NA|TRBJ2-2|TRBV6-5|NA
TGTGCCAGCAGTCGGGTGGGTCCCGGGGAGCTGTTTTTT
CASSRVGPGELFF
>16|once|TRBJ2-5|TRBV11-1|NA
TGTGCCAGCAGCTTAGGCGGGACGGTGGTCACGGAGACCCAGTACTTC
CASSLGGTVVTETQYF
>16|once|TRBJ2-5|TRBV7-8|NA
TGTGCCAGCAGCTTAATGTCCGGACAGCGCGGGGAGACCCAGTACTTC
CASSLMSGQRGETQYF
>13|NA|TRBJ2-1|TRBV7-7|NA
TGTGCCAGCAGCCGCAATTCGGGGGATGAGCAGTTCTTC
CASSRNSGDEQFF
>13|NA|TRBJ1-3|TRBV12-5|TRBD1
TGTGCTAGCTCCGGGACAGCCGGAAACACCATATATTTT
CASSGTAGNTIYF
>15|NA|TRBJ2-4|TRBV4-2|NA
TGTGCCAGCAGCCATGTTGGGGAGGCCAAAAACATTCAGTACTTC
CASSHVGEAKNIQYF
>15|NA|TRBJ2-3|TRBV5-4|NA
TGTGCCAGCAGCTTTTTAGCTCAAATAACAGATACGCAGTATTTT
CASSFLAQITDTQYF
>15|few|TRBJ2-1|TRBV14|TRBD2
TGTGCCAGCAGCCTGACTAGCGGGAGCGTGTATGAGCAGTTCTTC
CASSLTSGSVYEQFF
>17|few|TRBJ2-2|TRBV9|TRBD2
TGTGCCAGCAGCCCCAGCCTAGCGGGAGAAAACACCGGGGAGCTGTTTTTT
CASSPSLAGENTGELFF
>14|NA|TRBJ1-1|TRBV5-4|NA
TGTGCCAGCAGCTTGACCCCCCGGGACTCTGAAGCTTTCTTT
CASSLTPRDSEAFF
>11|NA|TRBJ2-1|TRBV5-1|NA
TGCGCCAGCAGCCGGCGCGGTGAGCAGTTCTTC
CASSRRGEQFF
>16|once|TRBJ2-2|TRBV5-1|TRBD2
TGCGCCAGCAGCCGCTTGCTAGCGGTAGGAACCGGGGAGCTGTTTTTT
CASSRLLAVGTGELFF
>15|NA|TRBJ2-7|TRBV30|TRBD1
TGTGCCTGGAGTGTACTCGGGACAGGGCCATACGAGCAGTACTTC
CAWSVLGTGPYEQYF
>14|NA|TRBJ1-2|TRBV6-5|NA
TGTGCCAGCAGTTACTCGAGTAGGGGGAATGGCTACACCTTC
CASSYSSRGNGYTF
>15|NA|TRBJ2-7|TRBV27|NA
TGTGCCAGCTATACTAAAGGGGGGAGGACCTACGAGCAGTACTTC
CASYTKGGRTYEQYF
>17|NA|TRBJ1-1|TRBV18|TRBD1
TGTGCCAGCTCACCACTTTTGACAGGGACGTCGGGCACTGAAGCTTTCTTT
CASSPLLTGTSGTEAFF
>14|NA|TRBJ2-3|TRBV5-1|TRBD1
TGCGCCAGCAGATGGACAGGGGAATCAGATACGCAGTATTTT
CASRWTGESDTQYF
>18|NA|TRBJ2-3|TRBV7-9|NA
TGTGCCAGCAGCTTAGGGGAACCCGGGTCGTATAGCACAGATACGCAGTATTTT
CASSLGEPGSYSTDTQYF
>13|NA|TRBJ2-5|TRBV2|NA
TGTGCCAGCACGCGGGACTACCAAGAGACCCAGTACTTC
CASTRDYQETQYF
>13|NA|TRBJ1-1|TRBV7-3|NA
TGTGCCAGCAGCAAGACCATGAACACTGAAGCTTTCTTT
CASSKTMNTEAFF
>16|NA|TRBJ1-1|TRBV18|NA
TGTGCCAGCTCACCGGCAGGGGTAATCTTGAACACTGAAGCTTTCTTT
CASSPAGVILNTEAFF
>16|NA|TRBJ2-5|TRBV7-2|TRBD2
TGTGCCAGCAGCCCGGGACTAGCGGGAGATTATGAGACCCAGTACTTC
CASSPGLAGDYETQYF
>13|NA|TRBJ1-5|TRBV6-5|NA
TGTGCCAGCAGAACAGGGAGCAATCAGCCCCAGCATTTT
CASRTGSNQPQHF
>15|NA|TRBJ2-7|TRBV7-2|TRBD2
TGTGCCAGCAGCTCGGTCGGGACTAGCTCCTACGAGCAGTACTTC
CASSSVGTSSYEQYF
>18|once|TRBJ2-6|TRBV4-3|NA
TGCGCCAGCAGCCAATCTTCTCCCGGGGCCTCTGGGGCCAACGTCCTGACTTTC
CASSQSSPGASGANVLTF
>14|once|TRBJ2-1|TRBV28|TRBD2
TGTGCCAGCAGTCCCCCCCCCGGGAGGAATGAGCAGTTCTTC
CASSPPPGRNEQFF
>19|NA|TRBJ2-3|TRBV7-9|NA
TGTGCCAGCAGCCTTCGAGCGGGCAGGGGGTTCCTTAGCACAGATACGCAGTATTTT
CASSLRAGRGFLSTDTQYF
>13|NA|TRBJ1-5|TRBV25-1|NA
TGTGCCAGCAGGGGGTATAGCAATCAGCCCCAGCATTTT
CASRGYSNQPQHF
>15|NA|TRBJ2-5|TRBV9|NA
TGTGCCAGCAGCGTAGTTGACGCTTCCTGGGAGACCCAGTACTTC
CASSVVDASWETQYF
>15|NA|TRBJ2-7|TRBV7-8|TRBD1
TGTGCCAGCAGCGGTAGGACAGGGGGCGCCTACGAGCAGTACTTC
CASSGRTGGAYEQYF
>14|few|TRBJ2-7|TRBV7-2|NA
TGTGCCAGCAGCGCGGGCCCTGCCTCCTACGAGCAGTACTTC
CASSAGPASYEQYF
>15|once|TRBJ2-4|TRBV6-5|NA
TGTGCCAGCAGTTACTCCTCAGGCGCCAAAAACATTCAGTACTTC
CASSYSSGAKNIQYF
>18|NA|TRBJ1-4|TRBV2|TRBD1
TGTGCCAGCAGTGACAGGGGGCATGTCGGTGCAACTAATGAAAAACTGTTTTTT
CASSDRGHVGATNEKLFF
>16|NA|TRBJ2-2|TRBV19|TRBD1
TGTGCCAGTAAGGACAGGGGGCTAGCGGGGTCGAGGGAGCTGTTTTTT
CASKDRGLAGSRELFF
>17|NA|TRBJ1-2|TRBV9|NA
TGTGCCAGCAGCGTAGCGAGTCCCCGGGGGGGGGCAGGCGCCTACACCTTC
CASSVASPRGGAGAYTF
>17|NA|TRBJ2-3|TRBV5-1|TRBD2
TGCGCCAGCAGCTTGGGACTAGCGGGGGGAGGGACAGATACGCAGTATTTT
CASSLGLAGGGTDTQYF